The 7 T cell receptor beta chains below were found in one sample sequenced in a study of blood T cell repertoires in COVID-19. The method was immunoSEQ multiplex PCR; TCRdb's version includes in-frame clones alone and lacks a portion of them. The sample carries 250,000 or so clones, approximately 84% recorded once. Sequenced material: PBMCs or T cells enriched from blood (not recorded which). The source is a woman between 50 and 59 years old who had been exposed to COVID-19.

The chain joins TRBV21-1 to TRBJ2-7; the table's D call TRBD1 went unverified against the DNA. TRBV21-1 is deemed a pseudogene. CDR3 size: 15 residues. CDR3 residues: CASSTPGRGRLEQYF. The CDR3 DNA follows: TGTGCCAGCAGCACTCCCGGCAGGGGTCGGCTCGAGCAGTACTTC.

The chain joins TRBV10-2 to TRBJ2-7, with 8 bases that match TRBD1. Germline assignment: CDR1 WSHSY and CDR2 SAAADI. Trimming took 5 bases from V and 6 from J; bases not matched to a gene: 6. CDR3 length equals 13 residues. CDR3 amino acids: CASSTGTGSEQYF. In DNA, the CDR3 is TGCGCCAGCAGTACCGGGACAGGCTCCGAGCAGTACTTC.

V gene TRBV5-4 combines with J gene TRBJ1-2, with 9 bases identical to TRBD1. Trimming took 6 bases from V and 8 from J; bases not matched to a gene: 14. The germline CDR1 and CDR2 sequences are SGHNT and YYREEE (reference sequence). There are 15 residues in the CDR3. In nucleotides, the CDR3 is TGTGCCAGCACCCCGGCGGGACAGGGATTATTAGGCTACACCTTC. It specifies CASTPAGQGLLGYTF.

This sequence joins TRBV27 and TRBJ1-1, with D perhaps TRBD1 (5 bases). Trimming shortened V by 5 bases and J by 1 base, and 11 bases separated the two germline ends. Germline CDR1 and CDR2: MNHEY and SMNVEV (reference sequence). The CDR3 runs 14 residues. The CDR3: CASSARRGNTEAFF. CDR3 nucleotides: TGTGCCAGCAGTGCACGAAGGGGGAACACTGAAGCTTTCTTT.

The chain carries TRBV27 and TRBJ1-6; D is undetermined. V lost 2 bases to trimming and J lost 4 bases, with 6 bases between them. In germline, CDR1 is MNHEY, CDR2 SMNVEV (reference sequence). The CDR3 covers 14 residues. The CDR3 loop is CASSLADYNSPLHF. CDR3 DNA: TGTGCCAGCAGTTTAGCAGATTATAATTCACCCCTCCACTTT.

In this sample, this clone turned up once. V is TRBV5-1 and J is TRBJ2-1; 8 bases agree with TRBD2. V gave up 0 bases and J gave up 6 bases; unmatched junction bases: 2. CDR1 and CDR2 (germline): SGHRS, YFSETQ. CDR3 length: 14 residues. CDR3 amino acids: CASSLGLAGNEQFF. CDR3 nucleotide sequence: TGCGCCAGCAGCTTGGGTCTAGCGGGCAATGAGCAGTTCTTC.

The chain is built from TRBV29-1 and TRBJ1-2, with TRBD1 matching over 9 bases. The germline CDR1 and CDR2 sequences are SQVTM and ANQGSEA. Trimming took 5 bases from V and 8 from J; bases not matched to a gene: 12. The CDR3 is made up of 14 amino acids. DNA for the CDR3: TGCAGCGTTCTTTTAGGGGGGACAGGGAAAGGCTACACCTTC. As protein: CSVLLGGTGKGYTF.